This is a list of T cell receptor beta chains from one sample in a study of OX40 agonist ivuxolimab in advanced cancers. Clones were read by immunoSEQ multiplex PCR, and TCRdb kept only the in-frame ones, dropping some. The sample lists 70,000 to 100,000 clones; about nine tenths were seen once. The sequences come from CD4+ or CD8+ T cells sorted from blood, collected in a trial of the OX40 agonist ivuxolimab. The origin of the receptors is an adult with an advanced solid tumor such as melanoma, head and neck, liver or kidney cancer. Each CDR3 is given with its conserved first and last residue. D genes are given only for firm matches. Only some rows state a clone size, as once, few, many or a class for expanded clones.

NA	TRBV28	TRBJ2-1	NA	TGTGCCAGCAGCTCCGGAGGGGGGAGCTCCTACAATGAGCAGTTCTTC	CASSSGGGSSYNEQFF
NA	TRBV11-1	TRBJ2-3	NA	TGTGCCAGCAGCTTAGCCGGGATGTTAGCAGATACGCAGTATTTT	CASSLAGMLADTQYF
TRBD2	TRBV5-6	TRBJ2-3	NA	TGTGCCAGCAGCCTGACGGGGGGAGATACGCAGTATTTT	CASSLTGGDTQYF
NA	TRBV9	TRBJ2-1	NA	TGTGCCAGCAGCGTAGGGGGGGCGAACAATGAGCAGTTCTTC	CASSVGGANNEQFF
TRBD1	TRBV5-4	TRBJ1-4	NA	TGTGCCAGCAGCCACGGGACAGATAATGAAAAACTGTTTTTT	CASSHGTDNEKLFF
NA	TRBV7-2	TRBJ1-3	NA	TGTGCCAGCAGCTTAGGACCGGACGTTGGCACCATATATTTT	CASSLGPDVGTIYF
TRBD1	TRBV6-1	TRBJ1-5	NA	TGTGCCAGCAGCTCAGGGGGCTATCAGCCCCAGCATTTT	CASSSGGYQPQHF
NA	TRBV19	TRBJ1-2	NA	TGTGCCAGTAGCCTGACAGTTGCTAACTATGGCTACACCTTC	CASSLTVANYGYTF
TRBD1	TRBV5-1	TRBJ2-7	NA	TGCGCCAGCAGCAGGAGACAGGGTCCCTACGAGCAGTACTTC	CASSRRQGPYEQYF
NA	TRBV2	TRBJ1-5	once	TGTGCCAGCAGTAAGGACAGCCTCAATCAGCCCCAGCATTTT	CASSKDSLNQPQHF
NA	TRBV11-2	TRBJ1-2	once	TGTGCCAGCAGCTTAGATAGGTACTATGGCTACACCTTC	CASSLDRYYGYTF
TRBD1	TRBV7-6	TRBJ1-4	NA	TGTGCCAGCAGACAGGGGAATAATGAAAAACTGTTTTTT	CASRQGNNEKLFF
NA	TRBV9	TRBJ2-1	few	TGTGCCAGCAGCCCCGGGGTAACGACTGAGCAGTTCTTC	CASSPGVTTEQFF
TRBD2	TRBV30	TRBJ2-7	NA	TGTGCCTGGAAACGGGAGGGACACCAGTACTTC	CAWKREGHQYF
NA	TRBV6-1	TRBJ1-2	NA	TGTGCCAGCAGTGTTTCAGACTATGGCTACACCTTC	CASSVSDYGYTF
NA	TRBV28	TRBJ1-4	NA	TGTGCCAGCACCCGGACAGACCATGAAAAACTGTTTTTT	CASTRTDHEKLFF
NA	TRBV5-1	TRBJ2-5	NA	TGCGCCAGCAGCTTTTTTGCAGCCAACCAAGAGACCCAGTACTTC	CASSFFAANQETQYF
NA	TRBV10-3	TRBJ1-1	NA	TGTGCCATCAAGGCAGGGATGAACACTGAAGCTTTCTTT	CAIKAGMNTEAFF
NA	TRBV5-6	TRBJ2-7	NA	TGTGCCAGCAGCGCCGGGACCGCCTCTCGAGGCGAGCAGTACTTC	CASSAGTASRGEQYF
NA	TRBV6-5	TRBJ1-5	NA	TGTGCCAGCAGCCCCGGGAGCAATCAGCCCCAGCATTTT	CASSPGSNQPQHF
NA	TRBV14	TRBJ2-1	NA	TGTGCCAGCAGCCTTTACAATGAGCAGTTCTTC	CASSLYNEQFF
NA	TRBV28	TRBJ2-5	once	TGTGCCAGCAAAGGGACAACCATCCAAGAGACCCAGTACTTC	CASKGTTIQETQYF
NA	TRBV4-2	TRBJ1-5	NA	TGTGCCAGCAGCCAAGATCCCGGGGGAAGGCCCCAGCATTTT	CASSQDPGGRPQHF
NA	TRBV6-1	TRBJ2-3	NA	TGTGCCAGCGCAGGGATAGCGTCCTACACAGATACGCAGTATTTT	CASAGIASYTDTQYF
NA	TRBV15	TRBJ2-3	NA	TGTGCCACCAGCAGAGATAAGCTGTATACGCAGTATTTT	CATSRDKLYTQYF
TRBD2	TRBV6-5	TRBJ2-1	NA	TGTGCCAGCAGCGGGAATAGCGGGAGCTATGAGCAGTTCTTC	CASSGNSGSYEQFF
NA	TRBV2	TRBJ2-7	NA	TGTGCCAGCAGTGGCGGCCCGGGGGACTACGAGCAGTACTTC	CASSGGPGDYEQYF
TRBD2	TRBV10-2	TRBJ2-3	once	TGCGCCAGCAGTGAGAGTTTCCGCGGGAGGGCCAAGGACACAGATACGCAGTATTTT	CASSESFRGRAKDTDTQYF
TRBD2	TRBV10-2	TRBJ2-5	NA	TGCGCCAGCAGAAAGACGGGGGGATCGGCCCAAGAGACCCAGTACTTC	CASRKTGGSAQETQYF
NA	TRBV6-1	TRBJ2-3	NA	TGTGCCAGCGCCCGGGGGTCAGATACGCAGTATTTT	CASARGSDTQYF
NA	TRBV28	TRBJ2-2	NA	TGTGCCAGCAGTTTATTCCTCCAGGGGGGGACCGGGGAGCTGTTTTTT	CASSLFLQGGTGELFF
NA	TRBV7-2	TRBJ1-2	NA	TGTGCCAGCAGCCTAGCGGGTTGGCGGGGCTACACCTTC	CASSLAGWRGYTF
NA	TRBV4-1	TRBJ2-2	few	TGCGCCAGCAGCCCGGGGACAAACACCGGGGAGCTGTTTTTT	CASSPGTNTGELFF
NA	TRBV28	TRBJ1-1	NA	TGTGCCAGCAGTTTAGGTGGGCAGGTGCCTGAAGCTTTCTTT	CASSLGGQVPEAFF
NA	TRBV2	TRBJ2-1	NA	TGTGCCAGCAGTGTCGGGAGCTACAATGAGCAGTTCTTC	CASSVGSYNEQFF
NA	TRBV5-1	TRBJ2-7	NA	TGCGCCAGCAGCTTGAGCGGGACAGACTACGAGCAGTACTTC	CASSLSGTDYEQYF
NA	TRBV5-6	TRBJ1-5	NA	TGTGCCAGCAGCGGGACCAGGGGCAATCAGCCCCAGCATTTT	CASSGTRGNQPQHF
TRBD2	TRBV19	TRBJ2-3	NA	TGTGCCAGTAGTATAGTTCGCGGCGGGAGTTGGACAGATACGCAGTATTTT	CASSIVRGGSWTDTQYF
NA	TRBV6-5	TRBJ2-1	NA	TGTGCCAGCAGTTACGGGGGAGGCAACTACAATGAGCAGTTCTTC	CASSYGGGNYNEQFF
TRBD1	TRBV28	TRBJ1-2	few	TGTGCCAGCAGTCCCCGGACAGGGGTGGGCTATGGCTACACCTTC	CASSPRTGVGYGYTF
NA	TRBV6-5	TRBJ2-1	NA	TGTGCCAGCAGTTACTCGAGGCCCGCTTTGGGCCATGAGCAGTTCTTC	CASSYSRPALGHEQFF
TRBD1	TRBV19	TRBJ1-5	NA	TGTGCCAGTAGGTTGACAGGGGCCAATAGCAATCAGCCCCAGCATTTT	CASRLTGANSNQPQHF
TRBD1	TRBV5-6	TRBJ2-7	NA	TGTGCCAGCAGCTTCTGGGGACAGGGGGCTTACGAGCAGTACTTC	CASSFWGQGAYEQYF
TRBD2	TRBV28	TRBJ2-1	NA	TGTGCCAGCAGCACTAGACTAGCGGTCTCCAATGAGCAGTTCTTC	CASSTRLAVSNEQFF
NA	TRBV25-1	TRBJ1-5	once	TGTGCCAGCAGCACACCGCAGGGGTTAAATCAGCCCCAGCATTTT	CASSTPQGLNQPQHF
NA	TRBV27	TRBJ2-3	NA	TGTGCCAGCAGTTTATCGCCGGGGAGCACAGATACGCAGTATTTT	CASSLSPGSTDTQYF
NA	TRBV9	TRBJ1-1	NA	TGTGCCAGCAGCTCAAACGGGAGGCCCACTGAAGCTTTCTTT	CASSSNGRPTEAFF
TRBD2	TRBV30	TRBJ2-7	NA	TGTGCCTGGAGTACTAGCGGGAGACAGCGCGAGCAGTACTTC	CAWSTSGRQREQYF
TRBD1	TRBV5-1	TRBJ1-3	once	TGCGCCAGCAGCTTGGGCGCCCCAGGGACAGCCTCTGGAAACACCATATATTTT	CASSLGAPGTASGNTIYF
TRBD2	TRBV27	TRBJ2-1	few	TGTGCCAGCTGGGTCTGGGAGGGCAATGAGCAGTTCTTC	CASWVWEGNEQFF
NA	TRBV19	TRBJ1-5	once	TGTGCCAGTAATCGAGGGGAGGGCAATCAGCCCCAGCATTTT	CASNRGEGNQPQHF
NA	TRBV18	TRBJ2-1	NA	TGTGCCAGCTCAGTTGGCGGAAATGAGCAGTTCTTC	CASSVGGNEQFF
NA	TRBV19	TRBJ1-4	NA	TGTGCCAGTAGTCCGACGGGCACCGAAAAACTGTTTTTT	CASSPTGTEKLFF
NA	TRBV29-1	TRBJ1-2	NA	TGCAGCGCCCTACGGGGAAACTATGGCTACACCTTC	CSALRGNYGYTF